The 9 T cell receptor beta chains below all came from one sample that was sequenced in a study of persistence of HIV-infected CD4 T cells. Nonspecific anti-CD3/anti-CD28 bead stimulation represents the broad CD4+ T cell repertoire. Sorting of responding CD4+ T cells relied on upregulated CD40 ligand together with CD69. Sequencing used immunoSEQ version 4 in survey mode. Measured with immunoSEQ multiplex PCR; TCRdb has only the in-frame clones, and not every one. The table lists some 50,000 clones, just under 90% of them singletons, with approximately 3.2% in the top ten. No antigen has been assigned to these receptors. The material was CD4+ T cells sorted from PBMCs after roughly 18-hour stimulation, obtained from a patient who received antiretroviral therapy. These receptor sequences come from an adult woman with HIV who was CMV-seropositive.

The CDR3 DNA sequence: TGCAGCGTTGCACTGATCAATGAGCAGTTCTTC. Translated: CSVALINEQFF. The chain is built from TRBV29-1 and TRBJ2-1, with D hard to call. Germline V gives CDR1 SQVTM, CDR2 ANQGSEA. The CDR3 consists of 11 residues. V dropped 4 bases and J dropped 6 bases, with 7 bases sitting between them.

CDR3 loop: CASSLGRTNTGELFF. CDR3 nucleotides: TGTGCCAGCAGTTTAGGGCGGACGAACACCGGGGAGCTGTTTTTT. This chain uses TRBV28 with TRBJ2-2, with D uncertain. Trimming took off 2 bases at V and 0 bases at J, with 7 bases between the two ends. Germline V gene sequence: CDR1 MDHEN, CDR2 SYDVKM. The CDR3 extends over 15 amino acids.

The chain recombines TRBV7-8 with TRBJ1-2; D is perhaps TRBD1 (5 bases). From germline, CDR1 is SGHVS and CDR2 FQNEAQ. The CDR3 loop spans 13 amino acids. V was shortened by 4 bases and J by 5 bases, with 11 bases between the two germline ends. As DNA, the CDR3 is TGTGCCAGCAGCTCCCGACAGATTTATGGCTACACCTTC. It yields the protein CASSSRQIYGYTF. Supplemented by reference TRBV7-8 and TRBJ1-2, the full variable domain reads GAGVSQSPRYKVAKRGQDVALRCDPISGHVSLFWYQQALGQGPEFLTYFQNEAQLDKSGLPSDRFFAERPEGSVSTLKIQRTQQEDSAVYLCASSSRQIYGYTFGSGTRLTVV.

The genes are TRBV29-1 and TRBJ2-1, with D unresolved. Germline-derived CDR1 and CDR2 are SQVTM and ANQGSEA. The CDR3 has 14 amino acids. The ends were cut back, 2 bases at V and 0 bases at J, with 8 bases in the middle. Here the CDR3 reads CSVESLSSYNEQFF. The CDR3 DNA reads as TGCAGCGTTGAATCCCTTAGCTCCTACAATGAGCAGTTCTTC.

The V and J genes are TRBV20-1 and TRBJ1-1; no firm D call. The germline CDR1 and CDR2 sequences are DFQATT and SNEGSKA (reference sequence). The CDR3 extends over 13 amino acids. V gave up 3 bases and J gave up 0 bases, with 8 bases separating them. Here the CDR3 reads CSASEHLNTEAFF. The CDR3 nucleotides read TGCAGTGCTAGTGAACACCTGAACACTGAAGCTTTCTTT.

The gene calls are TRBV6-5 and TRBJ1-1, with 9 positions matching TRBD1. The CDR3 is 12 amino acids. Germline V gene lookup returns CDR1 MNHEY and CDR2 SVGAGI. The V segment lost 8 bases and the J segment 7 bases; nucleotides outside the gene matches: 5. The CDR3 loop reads CASLQGAGEAFF. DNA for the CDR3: TGTGCCAGCCTACAGGGGGCTGGTGAAGCTTTCTTT.

CDR3 residues: CSATSVGEQYF. The CDR3 nucleotides are TGCAGTGCTACATCGGTCGGCGAGCAGTACTTC. This chain connects TRBV20-1 to TRBJ2-7; D remains ambiguous. The germline CDR1 and CDR2 sequences are DFQATT and SNEGSKA (reference sequence). CDR3 length equals 11 residues. V was clipped by 4 bases and J by 6 bases, with 10 bases between them.

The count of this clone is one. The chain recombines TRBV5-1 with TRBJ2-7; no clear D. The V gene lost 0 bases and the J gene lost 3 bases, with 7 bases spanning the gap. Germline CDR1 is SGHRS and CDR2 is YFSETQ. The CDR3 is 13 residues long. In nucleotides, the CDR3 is TGCGCCAGCAGCTTGGATCACGGCTACGAGCAGTACTTC. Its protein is CASSLDHGYEQYF.

The CDR3 spells CASKLSTDTQYF. In DNA form, the CDR3 reads TGTGCCAGCAAACTAAGCACAGATACGCAGTATTTT. The chain has TRBV5-8 and TRBJ2-3; D is unresolved. The CDR3 extends over 12 amino acids. Per germline, CDR1 SGHTS and CDR2 YDEGEE. The V and J ends lost 6 bases and 0 bases respectively, with 5 bases between them.